The next 10 T cell receptor beta chains were all read from a single sample in a study of T-cell memory formation after mild COVID-19. TCRdb used MiXCR to reprocess the 5' RACE reads, holding one entry per CDR3 protein. The sample consists of around 29,000 distinct CDR3 sequences, less than 15% of them appearing once. Sequenced material: PBMCs or a T cell subset sorted from them (not recorded which). The receptors shown here come from an adult woman who had mild COVID-19 (a few samples of this study predate the infection). Cell type and time point are not known.

This clonotype was counted ten times or more. The chain employs TRBV6-6 and TRBJ1-5; unclear D gene. CDR1 and CDR2 (germline): MNHNY, SVGAGI (reference sequence). The V end was cut by 7 bases, the J end by 4 bases, with 17 bases between. The CDR3 sequence is 15 residues long. The CDR3 here is CASNDGRPLNQPQHF. For the CDR3, the DNA is TGTGCCAGCAACGACGGGAGACCTTTAAATCAGCCCCAGCATTTT.

This clonotype occurred many times. The chain recombines TRBV7-8 with TRBJ2-5; 13 bases are shared with TRBD2. Germline-derived CDR1 and CDR2 are SGHVS and FQNEAQ. V shed 5 bases, J shed 2 bases, and the junction held 8 bases outside the gene matches. The CDR3 is 17 amino acids. The CDR3 here is CASSAGTSGELQETQYF. CDR3 nucleotide sequence: TGTGCCAGCAGCGCCGGGACTAGCGGGGAATTACAAGAGACCCAGTACTTC.

This clonotype was seen repeatedly, ten times or more. The chain couples TRBV3-1 to TRBJ1-6, with 7 bases identical to TRBD1. The CDR3 is 13 amino acids. Germline assignment: CDR1 LGHDT and CDR2 YNNKEL (reference sequence). V was pared by 5 bases and J by 8 bases, with 3 bases of the junction left unmatched. The CDR3 region is CASSTDRDSPLHF. CDR3 nucleotides: TGTGCCAGCAGCACCGACAGGGATTCACCCCTCCACTTT.

This clonotype was seen at least ten times. The V gene is TRBV5-4, the J gene TRBJ2-1; 10 bases agree with TRBD1. Trimming removed 2 bases from V and 9 bases from J; junction bases left unmatched: 11. This CDR3 has 16 amino acids. Germline assignment: CDR1 SGHNT and CDR2 YYREEE (reference sequence). CDR3 in amino acids: CASSFNLARTGGEQFF. CDR3 DNA: TGTGCCAGCAGCTTTAACTTGGCCAGGACAGGGGGTGAGCAGTTCTTC.

This clonotype was picked up many times. The genes are TRBV29-1 and TRBJ1-2; no firm D call. Between the trimmed V and J ends, which lost 2 bases and 5 bases, there was a span of 12 bases. The CDR3 loop spans 13 amino acids. In germline, CDR1 is SQVTM, CDR2 ANQGSEA. This chain's CDR3 is CSVEPPSNYGYTF. CDR3 DNA: TGCAGCGTTGAACCCCCATCGAATTATGGCTACACCTTC. Looking up the rest from reference TRBV29-1 and TRBJ1-2 gives the full variable domain: SAVISQKPSRDICQRGTSLTIQCQVDSQVTMMFWYRQQPGQSLTLIATANQGSEATYESGFVIDKFPISRPNLTFSTLTVSNMSPEDSSIYLCSVEPPSNYGYTFGSGTRLTVV.

This clonotype appeared many times. This chain links TRBV4-1 with TRBJ1-5, with 10 bases lining up with TRBD1. With 3 bases clipped from V and 7 bases from J, the junction kept 6 bases outside the gene matches. Germline V CDR1 and CDR2: MGHRA, YSYEKL. This CDR3 region has 15 residues. The CDR3 sequence is CASSQGDRGLQPQHF. In DNA form, the CDR3 reads TGCGCCAGCAGCCAGGGGGACAGGGGCTTGCAGCCCCAGCATTTT.

The DNA of the CDR3 is TGTGCCAGCAGGTACCCCCGGGCACAAAGCGCAGATACGCAGTATTTT. It codes for CASRYPRAQSADTQYF. The genes are TRBV7-9 and TRBJ2-3; no clear D. V gave up 6 bases and J gave up 4 bases, with 20 bases separating them. The CDR3 runs 16 residues. The germline V gene has CDR1 SEHNR and CDR2 FQNEAQ (reference sequence).

This clonotype has ten or more counts. The rearrangement joins TRBV15 to TRBJ1-2; 8 bases agree with TRBD1. The V and J ends lost 5 bases and 7 bases, in that order; junction bases with no gene match: 9. The CDR3 totals 14 residues. Germline CDR1 reads LNHNV; CDR2 reads YYDKDF (reference sequence). The CDR3 reads CATSFSTGTGGYTF. The CDR3 bases are TGTGCCACCAGCTTCTCAACCGGGACAGGTGGCTACACCTTC. Supplemented by reference TRBV15 and TRBJ1-2, the full variable domain reads DAMVIQNPRYQVTQFGKPVTLSCSQTLNHNVMYWYQQKSSQAPKLLFHYYDKDFNNEADTPDNFQSRRPNTSFCFLDIRSPGLGDTAMYLCATSFSTGTGGYTFGSGTRLTVV.

The table lists this clonotype with many counts. The chain uses TRBV5-1 and TRBJ2-5, with 12 bases matching TRBD2. This CDR3 is built from 15 residues. V lost 4 bases, J lost 5 bases, and 6 bases stayed unmatched. The V gene's germline CDR1 is SGHRS and CDR2 YFSETQ. The chain's CDR3 is CASSRTSGEGETQYF. DNA of the CDR3: TGCGCCAGCAGCCGGACTAGCGGGGAGGGGGAGACCCAGTACTTC.

This clonotype was picked up many times. This chain connects TRBV11-2 to TRBJ1-1, with unresolved D. V gave up 0 bases and J gave up 4 bases, with 12 bases separating them. Germline V gene sequence: CDR1 SGHAT, CDR2 FQNNGV. CDR3 length: 15 amino acids. This CDR3 is CASSLEGREGTEAFF. DNA of the CDR3: TGTGCCAGCAGCTTAGAGGGGAGGGAAGGCACTGAAGCTTTCTTT.